The following is a T cell receptor beta chain sequence with its context. Its antigen remains unknown. CDR1 is DFQATT, CDR2 SNEGSKA, per germline (reference sequence). The CDR3 has 14 amino acids. The J segment lost 0 bases and the V segment lost 2 bases, leaving 4 bases of the junction unmatched. These data belong to a study of blood T cells in healthy people across ages. Study-wide points: As age increased, TCR beta diversity per million T cells fell in a roughly linear fashion.

Primers used in a second PCR of roughly 6 to 12 cycles were a sample-barcoded 5' primer and a J-beta primer mix. One entry per CDR3 protein, called by TCRdb with MiXCR from the 5' RACE reads. The data hold roughly 720,000 distinct CDR3 sequences, with about 53% observed a single time. The rearrangement uses TRBV20-1 and TRBJ2-7; 7 bases are a match to TRBD2. The TCR was taken from a man older than 75 in good health. The sample was blood. CDR3 sequence (DNA): TGCAGTGCTAGATCTCTAGCGGCCTCCTACGAGCAGTACTTC. This encodes CSARSLAASYEQYF.